This T cell receptor beta chain is from a study of T cells in Graves' hyperthyroidism and ophthalmopathy. About the research overall: The blood sample was taken at first diagnosis, before treatment began.

TCR beta CDR3 region amplification was performed from RNA transcripts. First-round RT-PCR with HTBI primers amplified the TCR CDR3 region. TCRdb re-analysed the multiplex PCR reads in MiXCR, keeping a single row per CDR3 protein. The profile shows 450,000 to 650,000 distinct CDR3 sequences, around 21% of them singletons. Stable Graves' hyperthyroidism meant no ophthalmopathy progression within 18 months. Patients aged 18 to 65 had newly diagnosed hyperthyroidism lasting under 2 months. The CDR3 length is 15 residues. The germline V gene has CDR1 SGHAT and CDR2 FQNNGV. The V and J ends lost 3 bases and 8 bases, in that order; junction bases with no gene match: 9.

The rearrangement links TRBV11-2 to TRBJ1-2, with 10 bases matching TRBD1. The clonotype originates from a man aged 18 to 30 with Graves' hyperthyroidism. Sequenced: blood. The CDR3 is CASSFPRDRGEGYTF. In nucleotides, the CDR3 is TGTGCCAGCAGCTTCCCCCGGGACAGGGGAGAAGGCTACACCTTC.